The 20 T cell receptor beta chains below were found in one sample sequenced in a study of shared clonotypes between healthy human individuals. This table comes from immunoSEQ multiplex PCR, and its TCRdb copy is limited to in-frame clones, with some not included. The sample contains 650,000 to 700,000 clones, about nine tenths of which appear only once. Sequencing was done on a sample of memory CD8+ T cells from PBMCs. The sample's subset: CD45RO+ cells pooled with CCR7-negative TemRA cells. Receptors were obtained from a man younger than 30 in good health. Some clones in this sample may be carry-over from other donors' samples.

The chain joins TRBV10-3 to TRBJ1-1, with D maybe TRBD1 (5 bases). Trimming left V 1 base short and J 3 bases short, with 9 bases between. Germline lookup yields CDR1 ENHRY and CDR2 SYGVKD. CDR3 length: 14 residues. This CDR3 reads CAISEFKGDTEAFF. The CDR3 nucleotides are TGTGCCATCAGTGAGTTTAAAGGGGACACTGAAGCTTTCTTT.

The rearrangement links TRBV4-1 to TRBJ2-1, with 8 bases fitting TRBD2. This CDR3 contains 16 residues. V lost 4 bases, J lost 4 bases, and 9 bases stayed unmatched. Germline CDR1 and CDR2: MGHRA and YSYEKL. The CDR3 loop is CASSRTLAAPYNEQFF. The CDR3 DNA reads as TGCGCCAGCAGCCGAACACTAGCGGCTCCTTACAATGAGCAGTTCTTC.

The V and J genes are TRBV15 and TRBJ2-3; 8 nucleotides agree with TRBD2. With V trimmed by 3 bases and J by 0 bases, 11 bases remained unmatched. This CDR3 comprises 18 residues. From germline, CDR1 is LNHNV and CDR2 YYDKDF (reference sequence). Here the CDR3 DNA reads TGTGCCACCAGCAGCCGACTAGCGAGAAGTGGGAGCACAGATACGCAGTATTTT. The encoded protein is CATSSRLARSGSTDTQYF.

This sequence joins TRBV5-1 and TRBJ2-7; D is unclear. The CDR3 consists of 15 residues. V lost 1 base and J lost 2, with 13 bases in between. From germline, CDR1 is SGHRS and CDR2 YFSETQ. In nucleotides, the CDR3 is TGCGCCAGCAGCTTGTCCGCCGGTCAGACCTACGAGCAGTACTTC. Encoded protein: CASSLSAGQTYEQYF.

CDR3 in amino acids: CASSSGTSDPYEQYF. The CDR3 nucleotides are TGTGCCAGCAGTTCCGGGACTAGCGACCCCTACGAGCAGTACTTC. The chain recombines TRBV27 with TRBJ2-7, with 10 nucleotides matching TRBD2. With 4 bases clipped from V and 2 bases from J, the junction kept 5 bases outside the gene matches. The CDR3 sequence is 15 residues long. The V gene's germline CDR1 is MNHEY and CDR2 SMNVEV (reference sequence).

The DNA for the CDR3 is TGTGCCAGCAGCCAATCGGACAGGGACCCCTACGAGCAGTACTTC. Translating it yields CASSQSDRDPYEQYF. V gene TRBV14 combines with J gene TRBJ2-7, with 8 bases fitting TRBD1. CDR3 size: 15 residues. V shed 2 bases and J 2 bases; nucleotides not matched to a gene: 5. Germline V gene lookup returns CDR1 SGHDN and CDR2 FVKESK.

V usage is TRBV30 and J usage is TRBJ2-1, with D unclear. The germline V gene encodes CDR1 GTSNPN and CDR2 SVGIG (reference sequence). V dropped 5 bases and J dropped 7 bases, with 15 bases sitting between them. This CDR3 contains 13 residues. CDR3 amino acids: CAWSDTGWNEQFF. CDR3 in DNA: TGTGCCTGGTCCGATACGGGTTGGAATGAGCAGTTCTTC.

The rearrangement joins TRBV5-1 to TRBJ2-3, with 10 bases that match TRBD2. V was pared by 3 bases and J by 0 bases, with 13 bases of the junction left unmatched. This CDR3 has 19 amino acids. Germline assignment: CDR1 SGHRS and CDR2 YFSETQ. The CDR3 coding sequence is TGCGCCAGCAGCTCCCCCGGGACTAGCGCGACTACTAGCACAGATACGCAGTATTTT. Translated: CASSSPGTSATTSTDTQYF.

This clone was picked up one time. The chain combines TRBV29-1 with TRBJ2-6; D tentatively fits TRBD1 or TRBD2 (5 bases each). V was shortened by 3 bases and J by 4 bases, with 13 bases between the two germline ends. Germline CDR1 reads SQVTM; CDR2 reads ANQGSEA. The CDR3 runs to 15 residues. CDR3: CSVEAWGTGANVLTF. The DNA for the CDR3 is TGCAGCGTTGAGGCGTGGGGGACCGGGGCCAACGTCCTGACTTTC.

Here the CDR3 reads CSVEHPARWGAGANVLTF. As DNA, the CDR3 is TGCAGCGTTGAACATCCAGCGAGGTGGGGGGCCGGGGCCAACGTCCTGACTTTC. The chain couples TRBV29-1 to TRBJ2-6, with D possibly called TRBD1 or TRBD2 (6 bases each). V shed 2 bases and J shed 4 bases, with 21 bases lying between them. The V gene's germline CDR1 is SQVTM and CDR2 ANQGSEA. The CDR3 runs 18 residues.

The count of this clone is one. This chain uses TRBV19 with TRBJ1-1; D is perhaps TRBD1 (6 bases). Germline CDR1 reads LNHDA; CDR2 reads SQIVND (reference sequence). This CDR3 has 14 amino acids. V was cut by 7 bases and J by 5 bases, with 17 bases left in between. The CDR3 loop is CASKDRLSRTEAFF. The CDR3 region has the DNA TGTGCCAGTAAGGACAGACTCTCGAGGACTGAAGCTTTCTTT.

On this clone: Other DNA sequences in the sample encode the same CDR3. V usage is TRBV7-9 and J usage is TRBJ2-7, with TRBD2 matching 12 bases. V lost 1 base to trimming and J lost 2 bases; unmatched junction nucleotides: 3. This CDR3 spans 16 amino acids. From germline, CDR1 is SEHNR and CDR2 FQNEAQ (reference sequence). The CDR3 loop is CASSLGLAGETYEQYF. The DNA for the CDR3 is TGTGCCAGCAGCTTAGGACTAGCGGGGGAGACCTACGAGCAGTACTTC.

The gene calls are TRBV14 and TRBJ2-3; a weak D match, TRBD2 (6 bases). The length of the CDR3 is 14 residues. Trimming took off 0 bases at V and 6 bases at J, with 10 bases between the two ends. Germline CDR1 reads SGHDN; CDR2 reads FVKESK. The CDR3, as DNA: TGTGCCAGCAGCCAAGAACTAGCCGCGGATACGCAGTATTTT. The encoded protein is CASSQELAADTQYF. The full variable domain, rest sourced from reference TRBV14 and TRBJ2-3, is EAGVTQFPSHSVIEKGQTVTLRCDPISGHDNLYWYRRVMGKEIKFLLHFVKESKQDESGMPNNRFLAERTGGTYSTLKVQPAELEDSGVYFCASSQELAADTQYFGPGTRLTVL.

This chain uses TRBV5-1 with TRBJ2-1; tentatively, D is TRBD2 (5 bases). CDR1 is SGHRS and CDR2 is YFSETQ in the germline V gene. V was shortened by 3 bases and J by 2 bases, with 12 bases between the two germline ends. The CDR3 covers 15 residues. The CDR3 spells CASSWTVAAYNEQFF. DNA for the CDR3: TGCGCCAGCAGCTGGACTGTGGCAGCCTACAATGAGCAGTTCTTC.

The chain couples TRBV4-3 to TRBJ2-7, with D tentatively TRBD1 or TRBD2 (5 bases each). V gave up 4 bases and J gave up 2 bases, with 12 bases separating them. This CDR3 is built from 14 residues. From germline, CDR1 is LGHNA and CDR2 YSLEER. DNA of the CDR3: TGCGCCAGCAGCCCCTTGACGGGACCCTACGAGCAGTACTTC. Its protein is CASSPLTGPYEQYF.

Written as DNA, the CDR3 is TGTGCCAGCAGCTTAGATCGGACTAGCGGAAAGGAGCAGTTCTTC. Translated, it gives CASSLDRTSGKEQFF. V gene TRBV11-3 combines with J gene TRBJ2-1, with TRBD2 matching 10 bases. This CDR3 is built from 15 residues. The junction had 6 bases not matched to a gene; V was cut back by 0 bases and J by 10 bases. CDR1 is SGHNT, CDR2 YENEEA, per germline.

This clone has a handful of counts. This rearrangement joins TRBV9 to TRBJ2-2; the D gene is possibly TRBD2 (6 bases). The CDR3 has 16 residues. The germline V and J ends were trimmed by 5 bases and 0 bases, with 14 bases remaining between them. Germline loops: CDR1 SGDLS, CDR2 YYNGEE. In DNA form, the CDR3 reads TGTGCCAGCAGGCTGGGAGGAACCGCGAACACCGGGGAGCTGTTTTTT. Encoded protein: CASRLGGTANTGELFF.

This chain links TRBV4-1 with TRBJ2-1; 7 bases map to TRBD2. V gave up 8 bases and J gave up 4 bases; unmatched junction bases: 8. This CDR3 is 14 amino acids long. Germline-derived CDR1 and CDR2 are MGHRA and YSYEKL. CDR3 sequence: CASEPGGTYNEQFF. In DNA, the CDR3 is TGCGCCAGCGAGCCGGGAGGTACTTACAATGAGCAGTTCTTC.

Written as DNA, the CDR3 is TGTGCCAGCAGAGGGGACAGGGGGCCTAGTGAAGCTTTCTTT. The encoded protein is CASRGDRGPSEAFF. The chain employs TRBV6-6 and TRBJ1-1; TRBD1 matches at 12 bases. The germline V gene encodes CDR1 MNHNY and CDR2 SVGAGI (reference sequence). CDR3 length: 14 amino acids. V shed 6 bases, J shed 7 bases, and the junction held 6 bases outside the gene matches.

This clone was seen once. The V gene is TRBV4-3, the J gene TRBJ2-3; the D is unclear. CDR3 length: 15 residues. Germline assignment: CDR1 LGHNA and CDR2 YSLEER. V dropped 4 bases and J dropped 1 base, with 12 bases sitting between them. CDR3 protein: CASSRLSFGTDTQYF. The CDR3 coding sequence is TGCGCCAGCAGCCGCCTATCGTTTGGCACAGATACGCAGTATTTT.